One sample yielded the 17 T cell receptor beta chains listed below, sequenced in a study of blood T cell repertoires in COVID-19. The protocol was immunoSEQ multiplex PCR, while the TCRdb copy is restricted to in-frame clones and leaves out a portion. The sample has around 78,000 clones, roughly 80% seen once. The sample consisted of peripheral blood. The receptors shown here come from a human donor in a cohort sampled during active COVID-19.

In nucleotides, the CDR3 is TGCAGCGTTGAGGGCTTCCGGGGGAATGAGCAGTTCTTC. Amino acid sequence: CSVEGFRGNEQFF. The chain employs TRBV29-1 and TRBJ2-1, with a weak D call TRBD2 (6 bases). The germline V gene has CDR1 SQVTM and CDR2 ANQGSEA. Trimming removed 3 bases from V and 7 bases from J, with 13 bases in between. The CDR3 is made up of 13 amino acids.

This chain uses TRBV5-4 with TRBJ1-2, with D unclear. This CDR3 is built from 12 residues. V dropped 8 bases and J dropped 2 bases, with 10 bases sitting between them. Per germline, CDR1 SGHNT and CDR2 YYREEE (reference sequence). This CDR3 reads CARVTVNYGYTF. For the CDR3, the DNA is TGTGCCAGAGTTACAGTGAACTATGGCTACACCTTC.

The sample holds one count of this clone. This chain uses TRBV7-6 with TRBJ2-2; weak D call: TRBD2 (7 bases). This CDR3 contains 17 residues. The ends were cut back, 5 bases at V and 5 bases at J, with 21 bases in the middle. Germline-derived CDR1 and CDR2 are SGHVS and FNYEAQ. CDR3 region: CASSPSRGGRGTGELFF. In nucleotides, the CDR3 is TGTGCCAGCAGCCCCTCTAGGGGGGGCCGGGGAACCGGGGAGCTGTTTTTT.

The chain joins TRBV29-1 to TRBJ2-7, with 12 nucleotides matching TRBD2. Trimming took 7 bases from V and 3 from J; bases not matched to a gene: 13. Germline CDR1 reads SQVTM; CDR2 reads ANQGSEA. This CDR3 is built from 16 residues. The CDR3 DNA reads as TGCAGCGCCCGACTAGCGGGGGCCCACCGTGACTACGAGCAGTACTTC. This encodes CSARLAGAHRDYEQYF.

The gene calls are TRBV12-5 and TRBJ1-1, with a possible D match to TRBD1 (6 bases). Germline V lookup: CDR1 LGHNT, CDR2 FRNRAP. This CDR3 contains 16 residues. V was trimmed by 3 bases and J by 5 bases, leaving 19 bases between them. This CDR3 reads CASGFNINTGSTEAFF. CDR3 coding DNA: TGTGCTAGTGGTTTCAACATTAATACAGGGTCTACTGAAGCTTTCTTT.

The gene calls are TRBV6-2 or TRBV6-3 and TRBJ1-1; 11 nucleotides agree with TRBD1. Trimming at V came to 5 bases and at J to 5 bases, leaving 7 bases not matched to a gene. In germline, CDR1 is MNHEY, CDR2 SVGEGT. This CDR3 has 15 residues. CDR3 protein: CASSDIGTGGTEAFF. The CDR3 coding sequence is TGTGCCAGCAGTGACATTGGGACAGGGGGTACTGAAGCTTTCTTT.

The genes are TRBV2 and TRBJ1-5; D not resolved. Trimming took off 4 bases at V and 1 base at J, with 11 bases between the two ends. This CDR3 region has 15 residues. Germline loops: CDR1 SNHLY, CDR2 FYNNEI. The chain's CDR3 is CASSGRTGSNQPQHF. CDR3 in DNA: TGTGCCAGCAGTGGACGGACGGGGAGCAATCAGCCCCAGCATTTT.

Here the CDR3 DNA reads TGCGCCAGCAGCTTAATGGGCAATACCAATCAGCCCCAGCATTTT. This translates into CASSLMGNTNQPQHF. V usage is TRBV5-1 and J usage is TRBJ1-5; no clear D. V shed 2 bases and J shed 3 bases, with 12 bases lying between them. The CDR3 loop spans 15 amino acids. The germline gives CDR1 SGHRS, CDR2 YFSETQ.

The chain carries TRBV2 and TRBJ1-3; 7 bases align to TRBD1. The germline CDR1 and CDR2 sequences are SNHLY and FYNNEI. There are 16 residues in the CDR3. The junction had 6 bases not matched to a gene; V was cut back by 4 bases and J by 0 bases. In DNA, the CDR3 is TGTGCCAGCAGTGGGGCGACAGGGATCTCTGGAAACACCATATATTTT. This encodes CASSGATGISGNTIYF.

The rearrangement uses TRBV6-6 and TRBJ2-4, with a weak D call TRBD2 (5 bases). Germline V gives CDR1 MNHNY, CDR2 SVGAGI (reference sequence). Between the trimmed V and J ends, which lost 6 bases and 3 bases, there was a span of 12 bases. The CDR3 sequence is 14 residues long. The CDR3 loop reads CASSPGLNKNIQYF. The CDR3 DNA reads as TGTGCCAGCAGCCCGGGGTTAAACAAAAACATTCAGTACTTC.

The rearrangement links TRBV18 to TRBJ2-7, with D possibly matching TRBD1 (8 bases). CDR3 length: 15 residues. Between the trimmed V and J ends, which lost 5 bases and 0 bases, there was a span of 14 bases. Germline CDR1 and CDR2: KGHSH and LQKENI. The CDR3: CASSVTGDYSYEQYF. CDR3 bases: TGTGCCAGCTCAGTGACAGGGGACTACTCCTACGAGCAGTACTTC.

The rearrangement uses TRBV5-1 and TRBJ2-4; 9 bases match TRBD1. This CDR3 has 16 residues. The germline gives CDR1 SGHRS, CDR2 YFSETQ. Trimming removed 0 bases from V and 7 bases from J; junction bases left unmatched: 8. For the CDR3, the DNA is TGCGCCAGCAGCTTGGAAGGGGGACAGGGCCAGAACATTCAGTACTTC. This sequence encodes CASSLEGGQGQNIQYF.

The chain recombines TRBV13 with TRBJ2-4; 12 nucleotides line up with TRBD2. From germline, CDR1 is PRHDT and CDR2 FYEKMQ (reference sequence). V shed 2 bases and J 5 bases; nucleotides not matched to a gene: 7. The CDR3 length is 17 residues. CDR3 protein: CASSLSTSGGPQNIQYF. In DNA form, the CDR3 reads TGTGCCAGCAGCTTATCGACTAGCGGGGGTCCCCAAAACATTCAGTACTTC.

This clone was detected a few times. The chain carries TRBV5-1 and TRBJ2-7; D may be TRBD1 (6 bases). V was shortened by 4 bases and J by 6 bases, with 14 bases between the two germline ends. The CDR3 contains 13 residues. Germline lookup yields CDR1 SGHRS and CDR2 YFSETQ. The CDR3 loop reads CASSVDRFREQYF. The CDR3 nucleotides read TGCGCCAGCAGCGTGGACAGATTCCGCGAGCAGTACTTC.

The rearrangement uses TRBV19 and TRBJ2-7, with 10 bases fitting TRBD2. CDR3 length: 16 amino acids. Germline values: CDR1 LNHDA, CDR2 SQIVND (reference sequence). V was clipped by 7 bases and J by 2 bases; unmatched bases: 11. CDR3 DNA: TGTGCCAGTAATTATCGTAGCGGGGGGCCGCCCTACGAGCAGTACTTC. It translates to CASNYRSGGPPYEQYF.

V is TRBV5-1 and J is TRBJ1-1, with TRBD1 matching 7 bases. V dropped 0 bases and J dropped 4; count of bases not matched to a gene: 6. Germline CDR1 and CDR2: SGHRS and YFSETQ. There are 15 residues in the CDR3. The CDR3 DNA sequence: TGCGCCAGCAGCTTGGCGGCAGGGGGACCCACTGAAGCTTTCTTT. Encoded protein: CASSLAAGGPTEAFF.

This clone occurred a few times. The chain employs TRBV12-3 or TRBV12-4 and TRBJ2-7; 7 nucleotides agree with TRBD1. CDR3 length equals 13 residues. V lost 6 bases, J lost 5 bases, and 7 bases stayed unmatched. This CDR3 reads CASSLIQGNEQYF. The CDR3 nucleotides are TGTGCCAGCAGCCTGATACAGGGGAACGAGCAGTACTTC.